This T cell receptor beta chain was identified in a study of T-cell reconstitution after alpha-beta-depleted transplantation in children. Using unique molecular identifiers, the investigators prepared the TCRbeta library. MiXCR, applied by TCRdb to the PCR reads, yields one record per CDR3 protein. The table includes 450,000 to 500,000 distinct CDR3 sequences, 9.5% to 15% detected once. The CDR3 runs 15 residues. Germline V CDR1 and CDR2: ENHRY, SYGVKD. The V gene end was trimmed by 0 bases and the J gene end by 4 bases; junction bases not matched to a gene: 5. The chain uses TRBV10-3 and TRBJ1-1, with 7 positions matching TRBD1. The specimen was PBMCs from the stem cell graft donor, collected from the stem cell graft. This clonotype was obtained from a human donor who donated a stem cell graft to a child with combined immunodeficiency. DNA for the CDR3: TGTGCCATCAGTGAGTCGACAGGGATTGGCACTGAAGCTTTCTTT. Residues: CAISESTGIGTEAFF.